The clone carrying this TCR beta chain was detected ten times or more. What it binds is not known. Germline V gene lookup returns CDR1 MDHEN and CDR2 SYDVKM. V gave up 6 bases and J gave up 5 bases, with 8 bases separating them. The CDR3 length is 12 residues. Noted time point: persistent/refractory GD, antithyroid drugs over 5 years with positive TRAb. RNA isolated from PBMCs was used to make the TCR library. Per American Thyroid Association guidelines, Graves' disease was diagnosed. From an endocrinology department in Xi'an, China, came the patients. Peripheral blood, at around 8.8 milliliters, went into EDTA tubes. The entry originates in a study of regulatory T cells in long-lasting Graves disease. Study results and limitations: In persistent patients, shared public clonotypes (under 3,000) outnumbered those in new patients (around 1,000).

Construction of the TCR beta libraries employed iRepertoire HTBI primers in conjunction with Arm-PCR of CDR3 regions. TCRdb independently ran MiXCR on the multiplex PCR reads; one entry per CDR3 protein. The sample comprises 400,000 or so distinct CDR3 sequences, about a quarter of which are singletons, and roughly 30% rests with the top ten. Sample: peripheral blood mononuclear cells (PBMCs), taken when the disease was refractory, from a patient treated with antithyroid drugs. V and J are TRBV28 and TRBJ1-5; D is unresolved. This receptor was obtained from a female donor with Graves disease. CDR3 protein: CASRWAHQPQHF. CDR3 coding DNA: TGTGCCAGCAGATGGGCCCATCAGCCCCAGCATTTT.